The table lists the clone carrying this T cell receptor (beta chain) with a few counts. The data derive from a study of blood T cell repertoires in COVID-19. After removal of 8 bases from V and 2 bases from J, the junction contained 5 bases not matched to a gene. The CDR3 is 13 residues long. In germline, CDR1 is KGHSH, CDR2 LQKENI. Clones were read by immunoSEQ multiplex PCR, and TCRdb kept only the in-frame ones, dropping some. The sample lists hundreds of thousands of clones, about 89% occurring once. V is TRBV18 and J is TRBJ2-7; 8 bases match TRBD2. The sequenced sample consisted of peripheral blood. The TCR originated in a woman aged 55-75 years with COVID-19, enrolled during active disease. This chain's CDR3 is CASGPGRAYEQYF. CDR3 coding DNA: TGTGCCAGCGGACCCGGGAGGGCCTACGAGCAGTACTTC.